The T cell receptor (beta chain) described here comes from a study of blood T cell repertoires in COVID-19. The germline CDR1 and CDR2 sequences are LGHDT and YNNKEL (reference sequence). The V end was cut by 1 base, the J end by 4 bases, with 11 bases between. The CDR3 is 14 amino acids. The assay was immunoSEQ multiplex PCR, and TCRdb's table has in-frame clones only and misses some. The sample contains 130,000 to 150,000 clones, around four fifths of which appear only once. Sequenced sample: peripheral blood. This receptor was taken from a human donor in a cohort sampled during active COVID-19. This rearrangement joins TRBV3-1 (or the pseudogene TRBV3-2) to TRBJ2-7, with no clear D. The CDR3 DNA sequence: TGTGCCAGCAGCCAAGTGCAGGCTTCTTACGAGCAGTACTTC. It encodes CASSQVQASYEQYF.